The clone carrying this T cell receptor (beta chain) is labeled medium-sized. The target antigen is unknown. This record comes from a study of T cell repertoires in cytomegalovirus infection. Study outcomes and limitations: In two of eight donors, the top clonotype was HLA-C-restricted CMV-specific.

TCRdb passed the reads through MiXCR, listing each CDR3 protein once. The table lists 69,000 or so distinct CDR3 sequences, around 30% of them singletons. Germline CDR1 is SGHKS and CDR2 is YYEKEE (reference sequence). Trimming took 0 bases from V and 4 from J, leaving 14 bases between them. The CDR3 loop spans 15 amino acids. The rearrangement links TRBV5-5 to TRBJ2-7; D remains ambiguous. Sequences were derived from CD8+ T cells from cultured PBMCs, sampled from culture after CMV antigen stimulation. This TCR derives from a human donor in good health (CMV status not recorded). Some clones in this sample may be carry-over from other donors' samples. DNA of the CDR3: TGTGCCAGCAGCTTGGGCGTGAGGTCGGGTTACGAGCAGTACTTC. Translating it yields CASSLGVRSGYEQYF.